The rows below give T cell receptor beta chains drawn from one sample of a study of siplizumab effects on memory and regulatory T cells. The assay was immunoSEQ multiplex PCR, and TCRdb's table has in-frame clones only and misses some. The sample yields some 120,000 clones, about 94% seen once. The material sequenced was non-Treg CD4+ T cells sorted from blood. Receptors were obtained from a human donor in good health. Both conserved end residues are part of each CDR3. A D gene is named only where the DNA matches it firmly. Rows give clone size only sometimes, using once, few, many, or a class for an expanded clone.

V: TRBV2; D: -; J: TRBJ1-5; size: -; CDR3: CASSEWGGNSNQPQHF; DNA: TGTGCCAGCAGTGAGTGGGGCGGAAATAGCAATCAGCCCCAGCATTTT
V: TRBV6-1; D: TRBD1; J: TRBJ1-1; size: -; CDR3: CASSEGSGTGGTEAFF; DNA: TGTGCCAGCAGTGAAGGTTCGGGGACAGGGGGCACTGAAGCTTTCTTT
V: TRBV7-8; D: TRBD1; J: TRBJ1-1; size: -; CDR3: CASSPQGANTEAFF; DNA: TGTGCCAGCAGCCCACAGGGGGCGAACACTGAAGCTTTCTTT
V: TRBV6-5; D: -; J: TRBJ1-5; size: -; CDR3: CASKRDWSNQPQHF; DNA: TGTGCCAGCAAGAGGGATTGGAGTAATCAGCCCCAGCATTTT
V: TRBV19; D: -; J: TRBJ2-5; size: few; CDR3: CASSIQGWGETQYF; DNA: TGTGCCAGTAGTATTCAGGGATGGGGAGAGACCCAGTACTTC
V: TRBV6-5; D: TRBD2; J: TRBJ2-7; size: -; CDR3: CASRPLAGGQREQYF; DNA: TGTGCCAGCAGGCCACTAGCGGGGGGCCAACGCGAGCAGTACTTC
V: TRBV6-6; D: -; J: TRBJ1-1; size: -; CDR3: CASTVGGSGTEAFF; DNA: TGTGCCAGCACCGTCGGGGGCTCAGGGACTGAAGCTTTCTTT
V: TRBV15; D: TRBD2; J: TRBJ2-1; size: -; CDR3: CATSRAPLSPREGYNEQFF; DNA: TGTGCCACCAGCAGAGCCCCATTGAGTCCTCGGGAGGGTTACAATGAGCAGTTCTTC
V: TRBV11-2; D: TRBD1; J: TRBJ2-5; size: -; CDR3: CASSQRDSRGRETQYF; DNA: TGTGCCAGCAGCCAACGGGACAGTCGGGGACGCGAGACCCAGTACTTC
V: TRBV7-2; D: -; J: TRBJ1-2; size: -; CDR3: CASSLGVGYGYTF; DNA: TGTGCCAGCAGCTTAGGGGTCGGCTATGGCTACACCTTC
V: TRBV19; D: -; J: TRBJ1-5; size: -; CDR3: CASKWRSNQPQHF; DNA: TGTGCCAGTAAATGGCGGAGCAATCAGCCCCAGCATTTT
V: TRBV6-5; D: -; J: TRBJ1-1; size: -; CDR3: CASSSPDSARGAFF; DNA: TGTGCCAGCAGTTCGCCCGACAGCGCGAGAGGAGCTTTCTTT
V: TRBV7-7; D: -; J: TRBJ2-5; size: -; CDR3: CASSFNGEETQYF; DNA: TGTGCTAGCAGCTTTAACGGGGAAGAGACCCAGTACTTC
V: TRBV11-2; D: TRBD2; J: TRBJ2-7; size: -; CDR3: CASSLGGTSVSYEQYF; DNA: TGTGCCAGCAGCTTAGGGGGGACTAGCGTCTCCTACGAGCAGTACTTC
V: TRBV6-1; D: -; J: TRBJ1-2; size: -; CDR3: CASSKDSSGYGYTF; DNA: TGTGCCAGCAGCAAGGACAGTTCGGGCTATGGCTACACCTTC